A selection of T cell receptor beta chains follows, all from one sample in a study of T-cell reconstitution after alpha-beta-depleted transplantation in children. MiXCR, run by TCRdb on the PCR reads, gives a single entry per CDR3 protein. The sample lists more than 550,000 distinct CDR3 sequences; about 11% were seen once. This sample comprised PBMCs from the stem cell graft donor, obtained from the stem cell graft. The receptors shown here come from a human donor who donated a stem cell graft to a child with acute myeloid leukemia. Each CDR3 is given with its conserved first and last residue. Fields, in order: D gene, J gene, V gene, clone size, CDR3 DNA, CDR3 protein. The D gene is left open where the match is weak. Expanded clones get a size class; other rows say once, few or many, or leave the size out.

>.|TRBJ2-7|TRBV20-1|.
TGCAGTGCTAGGACGGACGCGGAGCAGTACTTC
CSARTDAEQYF
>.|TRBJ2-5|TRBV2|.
TGTGCCAGCAGTGAAGTCCGGGGGCAAGAGACCCAGTACTTC
CASSEVRGQETQYF
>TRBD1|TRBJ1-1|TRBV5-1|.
TGCGCCAGCAGCCGTGAGGACAGGGGGATGAACACTGAAGCTTTCTTT
CASSREDRGMNTEAFF
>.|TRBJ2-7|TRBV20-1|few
TGCAGTGCTGAAGCCCCAGCCAGCTACGAGCAGTACTTC
CSAEAPASYEQYF
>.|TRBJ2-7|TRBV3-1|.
TGTGCCACCGGTAGTATTTCCTACGAGCAGTACTTC
CATGSISYEQYF
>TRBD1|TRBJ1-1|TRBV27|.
TGTGCCAGCAGTCTTTACCTAGGGACAGGGGCAGTGGGTACTGAAGCTTTCTTT
CASSLYLGTGAVGTEAFF
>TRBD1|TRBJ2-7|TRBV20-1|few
TGCAGCCATTGGCGGGACAGGTTCTACGAGCAGTACTTC
CSHWRDRFYEQYF
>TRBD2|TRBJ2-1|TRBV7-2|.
TGTGCCAGCAGCTTAGCGCTAGCGGGAGTCCCGTTCTTC
CASSLALAGVPFF
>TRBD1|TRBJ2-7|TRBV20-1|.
TGCAGTGCTAGTGCAGGGGGCGGGGACGAGCAGTACTTC
CSASAGGGDEQYF
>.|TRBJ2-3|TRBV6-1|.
TGTGCCAGCACCCAAGGGACGGGAGATACGAAGTATTTT
CASTQGTGDTKYF
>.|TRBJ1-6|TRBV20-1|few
TGCAGTGCTAGAGTAGACGGGACCGGTAATTCACCCCTCCACTTT
CSARVDGTGNSPLHF
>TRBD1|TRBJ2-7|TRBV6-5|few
TGTGCCAGCAGTTTCCCGGGACAGGGGCCCCCCGAGCAGTACTTC
CASSFPGQGPPEQYF
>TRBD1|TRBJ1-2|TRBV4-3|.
TGCGCCAGCAGCCATGAGTTGGGACAGAGCTTGGGCTACACCTTC
CASSHELGQSLGYTF
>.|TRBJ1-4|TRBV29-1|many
TGCAGCGTCGTGGGGCAGTTTAATGAAAAACTGTTTTTT
CSVVGQFNEKLFF
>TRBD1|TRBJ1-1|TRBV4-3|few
TGCGCCAGCAGCCAGGACAGGGGGATTGAAGCTTTCTTT
CASSQDRGIEAFF